The rows below give T cell receptor beta chains drawn from one sample of a study of cytomegalovirus exposure and HLA in healthy donors. The method was immunoSEQ multiplex PCR; TCRdb's version includes in-frame clones alone and lacks a portion of them. Among approximately 150,000 clones listed, roughly 70% were seen once. What was sequenced was PBMCs. The source is a woman younger than 35 in good health and CMV-seropositive. The CDR3 runs from the conserved cysteine through the conserved F or W. Each record gives: J gene, clone size, D gene, V gene, CDR3 DNA, CDR3 protein. A D gene is named only where the DNA matches it firmly. Clone sizes are given selectively: once, few, many, or a class where the clone is expanded.

TRBJ1-2,-,TRBD1,TRBV30,TGTGCCTGGAGTGTAGGGACAGGTTATGGCTACACCTTC,CAWSVGTGYGYTF
TRBJ1-4,-,TRBD1,TRBV7-9,TGTGCCAGCAGCTATGGGACAGGCCAAGCAACTAATGAAAAACTGTTTTTT,CASSYGTGQATNEKLFF
TRBJ1-1,few,TRBD1,TRBV27,TGTGCCAGCAGTTTGACAGGGGGAAAAGGCACTGAAGCTTTCTTT,CASSLTGGKGTEAFF
TRBJ1-4,-,TRBD1,TRBV7-2,TGTGCCAGCAGCACCAAAGGGGACAGGGTGCGTACTAATGAAAAACTGTTTTTT,CASSTKGDRVRTNEKLFF
TRBJ2-1,few,-,TRBV19,TGTGCCAGTAGTCCCCAGAGGCGGATGACCGATGAGCAGTTCTTC,CASSPQRRMTDEQFF
TRBJ2-5,-,TRBD2,TRBV11-1,TGTGCCAGCAGCTTAGAGGGACTAGCGGGGCAAGAGACCCAGTACTTC,CASSLEGLAGQETQYF
TRBJ2-2,-,TRBD2,TRBV19,TGTGCCAGTAGTCGGCCTAGCGGGGGGGCGGGCACCGGGGAGCTGTTTTTT,CASSRPSGGAGTGELFF
TRBJ1-2,-,-,TRBV4-2,TGTGCCAGCAGCCAAGAGGCCGCGGGCTATGGCTACACCTTC,CASSQEAAGYGYTF
TRBJ2-3,-,TRBD2,TRBV27,TGTGCCAGCATGGCGGGGGAGGCCAAGCGGGATACGCAGTATTTT,CASMAGEAKRDTQYF
TRBJ1-6,once,-,TRBV18,TGTGCCAGCTCACCAATTCCCCTGCCAGGGGCTTCACCCCTCCACTTT,CASSPIPLPGASPLHF
TRBJ2-7,-,-,TRBV7-9,TGTGCCAGCAGCCTCGAGGGGGACGAGCAGTACTTC,CASSLEGDEQYF
TRBJ2-3,-,TRBD2,TRBV7-9,TGTGCCAGCAGCTTAGGCCTAGCGGAAATCACAGATACGCAGTATTTT,CASSLGLAEITDTQYF
TRBJ2-2,-,-,TRBV5-6,TGTGCCAGCAGCCTAGAGAGGGTTGGAACCGGGGAGCTGTTTTTT,CASSLERVGTGELFF
TRBJ2-7,-,-,TRBV5-1,TGCGCCAGCAGCCGGACAACTTACGAGCAGTACTTC,CASSRTTYEQYF
TRBJ1-2,-,-,TRBV7-2,TGTGCCAGCAGTCAACGAGAGGGCTACACCTTC,CASSQREGYTF
TRBJ2-7,-,-,TRBV6-1,TGTGCCAGCAGTGAAGGCTGGGGCCGCTACGAGCAGTACTTC,CASSEGWGRYEQYF
TRBJ1-1,-,-,TRBV11-1,TGTGCCAGCAGCCCCTATCCCTTATTTAACGCTGAAGCTTTCTTT,CASSPYPLFNAEAFF
TRBJ2-1,once,-,TRBV30,TGTGCCTGGAGTCCCCTCTTCAATGAGCAGTTCTTC,CAWSPLFNEQFF
TRBJ2-2,-,-,TRBV2,TGTGCCAGCACTGGACATCAAAACACCGGGGAGCTGTTTTTT,CASTGHQNTGELFF
TRBJ2-7,-,TRBD1,TRBV30,TGTGCCTGGAGTCTCACAGGGGCAAGCGAGCAGTACTTC,CAWSLTGASEQYF
TRBJ2-7,few,TRBD1,TRBV28,TGTGCCAGCAGTTTATGGGTTCGGCAGGGGGCTCCCTACGAGCAGTACTTC,CASSLWVRQGAPYEQYF
TRBJ2-3,-,TRBD2,TRBV7-3,TGTGCCAGCAGCCTCAACGGGGGGGCCACAGATACGCAGTATTTT,CASSLNGGATDTQYF
TRBJ2-7,-,TRBD1,TRBV9,TGTGCCAGCAGCCCGGGACAGGGTACCTACGAGCAGTACTTC,CASSPGQGTYEQYF
TRBJ1-2,-,-,TRBV6-5,TGTGCCAGCAGGGAGGGCAGCAAATGGGGCTACACCTTC,CASREGSKWGYTF
TRBJ1-2,-,-,TRBV18,TGTGCCAGCTCACCAGGCGGGAACCCCGTTAATGGCTACACCTTC,CASSPGGNPVNGYTF
TRBJ1-1,-,TRBD1,TRBV6-5,TGTGCCAGCAGGGCCGGGACAGTCGATAACACTGAAGCTTTCTTT,CASRAGTVDNTEAFF
TRBJ2-5,-,-,TRBV19,TGTGCCAGTAGTAAAATCTCGGGAGCCCTTCAAGAGACCCAGTACTTC,CASSKISGALQETQYF
TRBJ1-3,-,-,TRBV9,TGTGCCAGCAGCGTAGGGAGCTCTGGAAACACCATATATTTT,CASSVGSSGNTIYF
TRBJ2-3,-,TRBD2,TRBV9,TGTGCCAGCAGCGGGGACTACAGCACAGATACGCAGTATTTT,CASSGDYSTDTQYF
TRBJ2-1,-,TRBD1,TRBV7-2,TGTGCCAGCAGGACAGGGGGCGCGCCGAATGAGCAGTTCTTC,CASRTGGAPNEQFF
TRBJ2-4,-,-,TRBV15,TGTGCCACCAAGGCTAGCGACGGACTGGGGGCCAAAAACATTCAGTACTTC,CATKASDGLGAKNIQYF
TRBJ1-6,-,TRBD1,TRBV2,TGTGCCAGCAACCCTGACAGGGGTTTGGGTTCACCCCTCCACTTT,CASNPDRGLGSPLHF
TRBJ2-7,-,-,TRBV28,TGTGCCAGCAGCCAGGACGGGGGAACCTACGAGCAGTACTTC,CASSQDGGTYEQYF
TRBJ2-7,-,-,TRBV7-9,TGTGCCAGCAGCTCAGCAACCAGGCTACTCCTTGCCTACGAGCAGTACTTC,CASSSATRLLLAYEQYF
TRBJ2-7,-,-,TRBV7-2,TGTGCCAGCAGCCCCCGGACAGGACTAACCTACGAGCAGTACTTC,CASSPRTGLTYEQYF
TRBJ1-1,-,-,TRBV6-5,TGTGCCAGCAGTTACGCGGGGCCGAACACTGAAGCTTTCTTT,CASSYAGPNTEAFF
TRBJ2-3,few,TRBD2,TRBV5-1,TGCGCCAGCAGCCCTAGCGGGTACACAGATACGCAGTATTTT,CASSPSGYTDTQYF
TRBJ1-1,-,-,TRBV30,TGTGCCTGGAATCGGGTTAACACTGAAGCTTTCTTT,CAWNRVNTEAFF
TRBJ2-3,-,TRBD2,TRBV5-1,TGCGCCAGCAGCACGGGAGGGACTAGCCCTTATACGCAGTATTTT,CASSTGGTSPYTQYF
TRBJ2-7,few,-,TRBV11-3,TGTGCCAGCAGCATTGCAACGGGCGAGCAGTACTTC,CASSIATGEQYF
TRBJ2-3,-,TRBD1,TRBV7-8,TGTGCCAGCAGCCAGGGACAGGCATACACAGATACGCAGTATTTT,CASSQGQAYTDTQYF
TRBJ2-5,-,TRBD2,TRBV7-2,TGTGCCAGCAGCACGGGACTAGCGGGGGGACTGGAGACCCAGTACTTC,CASSTGLAGGLETQYF
TRBJ2-1,-,TRBD1,TRBV7-7,TGTGCTAGCAGCGCCGGGACAGGGCCTTACAATGAGCAGTTCTTC,CASSAGTGPYNEQFF
TRBJ2-7,-,-,TRBV4-1,TGCGCCAGCAGCCAAGGAGTGAGTCTAAGCTCCTACGAGCAGTACTTC,CASSQGVSLSSYEQYF
TRBJ1-2,-,-,TRBV5-3,TGTGCCAGAAGCTTGCGGCCCACAACGGGCTATGGCTACACCTTC,CARSLRPTTGYGYTF
TRBJ2-2,-,TRBD2,TRBV27,TGTGCCAGCAGTTTATCGGGGGGGGGTCTTACCGGGGAGCTGTTTTTT,CASSLSGGGLTGELFF
TRBJ2-7,-,-,TRBV20-1,TGCAGTGCTGGATCAGGGGACGAGCAGTACTTC,CSAGSGDEQYF
TRBJ2-2,-,-,TRBV13,TGTGCCAGCAGAGTAAGGGGCGGGATGAACACCGGGGAGCTGTTTTTT,CASRVRGGMNTGELFF
TRBJ2-2,-,-,TRBV4-3,TGCGCCAGCAGCCAAGACGCTGGAGGAACCGGGGAGCTGTTTTTT,CASSQDAGGTGELFF
TRBJ1-5,once,-,TRBV9,TGTGCCAGCACCCGCTCGGACAGCCTCAATCAGCCCCAGCATTTT,CASTRSDSLNQPQHF